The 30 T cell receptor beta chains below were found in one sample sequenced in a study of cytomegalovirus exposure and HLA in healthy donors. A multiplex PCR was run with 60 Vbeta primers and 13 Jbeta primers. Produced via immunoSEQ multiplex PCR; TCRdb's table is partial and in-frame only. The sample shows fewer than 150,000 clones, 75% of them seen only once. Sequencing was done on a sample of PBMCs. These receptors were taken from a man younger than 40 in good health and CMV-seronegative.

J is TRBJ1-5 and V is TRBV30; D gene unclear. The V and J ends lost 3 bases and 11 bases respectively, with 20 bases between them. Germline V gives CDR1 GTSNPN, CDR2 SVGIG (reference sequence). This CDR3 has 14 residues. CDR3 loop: CAWSAFGSGTAQHF. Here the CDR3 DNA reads TGTGCCTGGAGCGCTTTTGGTAGCGGTACGGCCCAGCATTTT.

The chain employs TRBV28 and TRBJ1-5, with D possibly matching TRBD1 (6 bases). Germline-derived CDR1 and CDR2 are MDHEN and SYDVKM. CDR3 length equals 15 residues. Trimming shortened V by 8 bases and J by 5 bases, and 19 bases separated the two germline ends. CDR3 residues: CASFPNRDIDQPQHF. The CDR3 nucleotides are TGTGCCAGCTTTCCAAACCGGGACATCGATCAGCCCCAGCATTTT.

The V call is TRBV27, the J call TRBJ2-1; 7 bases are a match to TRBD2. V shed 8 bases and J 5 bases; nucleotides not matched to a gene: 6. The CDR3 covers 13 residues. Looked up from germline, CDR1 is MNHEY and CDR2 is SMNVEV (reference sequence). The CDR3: CASGGSLHNEQFF. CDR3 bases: TGTGCCAGCGGCGGGAGTTTACACAATGAGCAGTTCTTC.

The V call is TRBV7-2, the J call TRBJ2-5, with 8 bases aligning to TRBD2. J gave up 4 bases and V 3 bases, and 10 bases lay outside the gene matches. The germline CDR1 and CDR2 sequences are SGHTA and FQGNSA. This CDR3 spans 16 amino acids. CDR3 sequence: CASSFQAGGGLETQYF. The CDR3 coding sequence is TGTGCCAGCAGCTTCCAGGCGGGAGGCGGACTAGAGACCCAGTACTTC.

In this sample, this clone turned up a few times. The CDR3 reads CAWLRGTPYNEQFF. DNA of the CDR3: TGTGCCTGGCTAAGGGGGACCCCCTACAATGAGCAGTTCTTC. The chain employs TRBV30 and TRBJ2-1, with a tentative D call TRBD1 (6 bases). Per the germline V gene, CDR1 is GTSNPN and CDR2 is SVGIG (reference sequence). The CDR3 loop spans 14 amino acids. Trimming removed 5 bases at V and 2 bases at J, with 13 bases between.

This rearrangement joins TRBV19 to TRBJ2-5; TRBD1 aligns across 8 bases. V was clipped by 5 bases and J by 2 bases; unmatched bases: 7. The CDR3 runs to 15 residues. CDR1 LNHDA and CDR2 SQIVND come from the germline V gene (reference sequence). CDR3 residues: CASSVSGTGQETQYF. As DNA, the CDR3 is TGTGCCAGTAGTGTCTCCGGGACAGGACAAGAGACCCAGTACTTC.

Here the CDR3 DNA reads TGTGCCAGCAGCCGTGGGACAGGGGGTCTGGAGACCCAGTACTTC. Its translation is CASSRGTGGLETQYF. J is TRBJ2-5 and V is TRBV2, with TRBD1 identical over 11 bases. This CDR3 spans 15 amino acids. Germline CDR1 is SNHLY and CDR2 is FYNNEI. The V segment lost 6 bases and the J segment 5 bases; nucleotides outside the gene matches: 8.

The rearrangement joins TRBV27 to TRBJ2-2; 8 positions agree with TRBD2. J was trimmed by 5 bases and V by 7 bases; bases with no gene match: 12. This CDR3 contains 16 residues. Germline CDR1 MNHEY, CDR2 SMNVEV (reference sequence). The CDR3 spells CASNPGTSWGTGELFF. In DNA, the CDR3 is TGTGCCAGCAATCCGGGGACTAGTTGGGGAACCGGGGAGCTGTTTTTT.

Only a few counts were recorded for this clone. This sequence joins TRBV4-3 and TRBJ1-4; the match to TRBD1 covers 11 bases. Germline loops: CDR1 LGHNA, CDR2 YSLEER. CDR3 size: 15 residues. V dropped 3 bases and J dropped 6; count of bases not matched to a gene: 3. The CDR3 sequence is CASSQDRGRYEKLFF. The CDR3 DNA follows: TGCGCCAGCAGCCAGGACAGGGGGCGGTATGAAAAACTGTTTTTT.

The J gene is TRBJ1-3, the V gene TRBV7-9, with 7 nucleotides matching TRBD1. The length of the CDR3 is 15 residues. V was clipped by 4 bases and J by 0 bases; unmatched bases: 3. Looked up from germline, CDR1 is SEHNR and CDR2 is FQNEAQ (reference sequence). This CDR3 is CASSSQGSSGNTIYF. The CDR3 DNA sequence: TGTGCCAGCAGCTCACAGGGGAGCTCTGGAAACACCATATATTTT. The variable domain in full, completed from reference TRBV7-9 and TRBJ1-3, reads DTGVSQNPRHKITKRGQNVTFRCDPISEHNRLYWYRQTLGQGPEFLTYFQNEAQLEKSRLLSDRFSAERPKGSFSTLEIQRTEQGDSAMYLCASSSQGSSGNTIYFGEGSWLTVV.

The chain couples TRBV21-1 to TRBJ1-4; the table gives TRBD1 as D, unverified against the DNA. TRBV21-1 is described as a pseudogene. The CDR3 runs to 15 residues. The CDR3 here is CASVSPRATPEKLFF. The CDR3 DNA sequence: TGTGCCAGCGTCTCACCCAGGGCAACGCCTGAAAAACTGTTTTTT.

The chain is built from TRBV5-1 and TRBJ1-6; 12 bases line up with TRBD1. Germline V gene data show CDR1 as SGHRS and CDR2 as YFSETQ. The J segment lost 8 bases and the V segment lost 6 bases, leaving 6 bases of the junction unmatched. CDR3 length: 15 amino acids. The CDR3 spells CASKPGQGAYSPLHF. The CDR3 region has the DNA TGCGCCAGCAAACCGGGACAGGGGGCTTATTCACCCCTCCACTTT.

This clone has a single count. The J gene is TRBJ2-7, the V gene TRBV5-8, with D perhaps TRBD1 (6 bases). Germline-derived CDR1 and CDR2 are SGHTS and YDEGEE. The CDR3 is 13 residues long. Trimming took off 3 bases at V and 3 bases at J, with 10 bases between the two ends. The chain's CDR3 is CASSSPQGYEQYF. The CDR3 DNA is TGTGCCAGCAGCTCTCCACAGGGCTACGAGCAGTACTTC.

The CDR3 loop reads CARPGKGPLNEQFF. The DNA of the CDR3 is TGTGCCAGGCCGGGGAAGGGTCCTTTGAATGAGCAGTTCTTC. The chain links TRBV27 to TRBJ2-1; tentatively, D is TRBD2 (5 bases). The CDR3 spans 14 residues. The V end lost 9 bases, the J end lost 7 bases, and 19 bases lay between the germline ends. CDR1 is MNHEY and CDR2 is SMNVEV in the germline V gene (reference sequence).

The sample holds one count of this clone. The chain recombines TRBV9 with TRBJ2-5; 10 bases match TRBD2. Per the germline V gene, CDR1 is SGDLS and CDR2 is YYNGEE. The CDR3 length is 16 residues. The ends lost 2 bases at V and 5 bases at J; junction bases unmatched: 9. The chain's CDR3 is CASSVGSGGAEETQYF. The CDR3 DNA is TGTGCCAGCAGCGTCGGAAGCGGGGGGGCCGAGGAGACCCAGTACTTC.

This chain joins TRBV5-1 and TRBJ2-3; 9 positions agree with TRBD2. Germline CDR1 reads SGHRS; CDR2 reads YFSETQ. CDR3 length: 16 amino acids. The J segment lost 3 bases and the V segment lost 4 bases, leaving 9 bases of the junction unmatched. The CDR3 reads CASSPGLSGGTDTQYF. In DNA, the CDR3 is TGCGCCAGCAGCCCTGGGCTTAGCGGGGGTACAGATACGCAGTATTTT.

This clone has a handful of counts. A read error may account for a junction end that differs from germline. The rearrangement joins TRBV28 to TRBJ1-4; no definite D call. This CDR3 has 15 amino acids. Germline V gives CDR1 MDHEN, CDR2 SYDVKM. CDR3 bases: TGTGCCAGCAGTCGAGCGGCACTAACTTATGAAAAACTGTTTTTT. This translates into CASSRAALTYEKLFF.

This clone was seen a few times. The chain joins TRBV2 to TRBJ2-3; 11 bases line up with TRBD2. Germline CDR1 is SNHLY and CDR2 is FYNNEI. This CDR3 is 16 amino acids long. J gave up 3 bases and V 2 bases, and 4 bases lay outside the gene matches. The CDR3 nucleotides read TGTGCCAGCAGTGAAAGACTAGCGGGGTTGACAGATACGCAGTATTTT. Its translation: CASSERLAGLTDTQYF. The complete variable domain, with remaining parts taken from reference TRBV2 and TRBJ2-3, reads EPEVTQTPSHQVTQMGQEVILRCVPISNHLYFYWYRQILGQKVEFLVSFYNNEISEKSEIFDDQFSVERPDGSNFTLKIRSTKLEDSAMYFCASSERLAGLTDTQYFGPGTRLTVL.

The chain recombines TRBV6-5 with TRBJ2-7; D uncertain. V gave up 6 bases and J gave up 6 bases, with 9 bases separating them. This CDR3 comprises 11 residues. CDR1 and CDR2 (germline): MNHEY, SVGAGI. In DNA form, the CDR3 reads TGTGCCAGCAGGAGCGTGGGCGAGCAGTACTTC. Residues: CASRSVGEQYF.

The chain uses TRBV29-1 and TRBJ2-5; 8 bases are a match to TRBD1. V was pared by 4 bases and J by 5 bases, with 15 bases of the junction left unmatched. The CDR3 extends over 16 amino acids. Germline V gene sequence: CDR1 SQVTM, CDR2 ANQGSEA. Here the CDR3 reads CSVGSLGQGRDETQYF. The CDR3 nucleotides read TGCAGCGTTGGAAGCCTCGGACAGGGAAGGGATGAGACCCAGTACTTC.

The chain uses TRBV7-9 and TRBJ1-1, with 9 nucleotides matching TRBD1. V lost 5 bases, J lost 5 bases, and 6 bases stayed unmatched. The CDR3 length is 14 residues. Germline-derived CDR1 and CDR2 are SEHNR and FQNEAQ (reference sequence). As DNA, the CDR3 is TGTGCCAGCAGCAGAGGACAGGGGAGAACTGAAGCTTTCTTT. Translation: CASSRGQGRTEAFF.

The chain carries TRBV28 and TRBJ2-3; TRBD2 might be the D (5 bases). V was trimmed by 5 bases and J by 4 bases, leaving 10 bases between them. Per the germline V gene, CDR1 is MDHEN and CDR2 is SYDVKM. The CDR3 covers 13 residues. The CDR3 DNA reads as TGTGCCAGCAGTACAACGGAGGCAGATACGCAGTATTTT. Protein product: CASSTTEADTQYF.

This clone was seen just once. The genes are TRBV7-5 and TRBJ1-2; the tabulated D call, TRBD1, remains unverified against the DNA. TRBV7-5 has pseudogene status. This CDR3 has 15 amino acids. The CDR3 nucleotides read TGTGCCAGAAGCTCTACCCAGGCTTCGGACTATGGCTACACCTTC. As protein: CARSSTQASDYGYTF.

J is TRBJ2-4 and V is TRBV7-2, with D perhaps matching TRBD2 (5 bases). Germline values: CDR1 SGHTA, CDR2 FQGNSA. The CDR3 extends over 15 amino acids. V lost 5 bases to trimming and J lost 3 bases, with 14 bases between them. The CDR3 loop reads CASSPTQGGKNIQYF. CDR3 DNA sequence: TGTGCCAGCAGCCCAACCCAAGGAGGCAAAAACATTCAGTACTTC.

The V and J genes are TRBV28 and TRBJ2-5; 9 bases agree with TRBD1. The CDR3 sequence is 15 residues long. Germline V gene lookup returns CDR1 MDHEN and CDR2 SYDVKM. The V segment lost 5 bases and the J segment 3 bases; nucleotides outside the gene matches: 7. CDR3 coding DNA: TGTGCCAGCAGTCCCGGGACAGGGATGAAAGAGACCCAGTACTTC. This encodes CASSPGTGMKETQYF.

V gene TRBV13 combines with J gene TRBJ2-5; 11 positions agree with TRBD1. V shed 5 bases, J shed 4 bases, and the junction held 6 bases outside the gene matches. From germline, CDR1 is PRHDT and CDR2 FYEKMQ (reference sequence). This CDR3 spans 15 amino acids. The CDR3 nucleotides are TGTGCCAGCAGCCTCGGACAGGGGGCGGTAGAGACCCAGTACTTC. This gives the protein CASSLGQGAVETQYF.

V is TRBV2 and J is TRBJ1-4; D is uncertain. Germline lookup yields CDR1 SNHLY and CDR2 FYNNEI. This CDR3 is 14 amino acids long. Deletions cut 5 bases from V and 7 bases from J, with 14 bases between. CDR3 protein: CASSPLTRSEKLFF. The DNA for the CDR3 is TGTGCCAGCAGTCCCCTAACGAGGAGTGAAAAACTGTTTTTT.

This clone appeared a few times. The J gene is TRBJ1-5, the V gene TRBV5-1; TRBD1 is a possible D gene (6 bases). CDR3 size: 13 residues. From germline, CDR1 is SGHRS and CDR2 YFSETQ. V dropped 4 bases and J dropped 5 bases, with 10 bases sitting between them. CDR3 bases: TGCGCCAGCAGCGGGGGGGCCGATCAGCCCCAGCATTTT. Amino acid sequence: CASSGGADQPQHF.

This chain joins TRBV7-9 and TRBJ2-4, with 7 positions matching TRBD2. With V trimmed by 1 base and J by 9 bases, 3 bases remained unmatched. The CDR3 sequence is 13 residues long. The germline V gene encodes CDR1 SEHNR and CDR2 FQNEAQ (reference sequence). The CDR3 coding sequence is TGTGCCAGCAGCTTAGGTAGGGAGGGCATTCAGTACTTC. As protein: CASSLGREGIQYF. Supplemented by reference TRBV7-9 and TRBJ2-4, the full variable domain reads DTGVSQNPRHKITKRGQNVTFRCDPISEHNRLYWYRQTLGQGPEFLTYFQNEAQLEKSRLLSDRFSAERPKGSFSTLEIQRTEQGDSAMYLCASSLGREGIQYFGAGTRLSVL.

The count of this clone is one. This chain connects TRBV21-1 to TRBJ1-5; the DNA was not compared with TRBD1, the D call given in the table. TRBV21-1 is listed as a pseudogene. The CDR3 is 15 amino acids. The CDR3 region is CASSKRVSTVQPQHF. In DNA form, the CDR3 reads TGTGCCAGCAGCAAACGGGTGTCGACAGTTCAGCCCCAGCATTTT.